This T cell receptor beta chain was captured in a study of T cells after posttransplantation cyclophosphamide. Sequencing used immunoSEQ multiplex PCR; TCRdb keeps in-frame clones, though not all of them. The sample includes approximately 8,300 clones, 82% of them seen just once. Busulfan-fludarabine conditioning, marrow transplant, and cyclophosphamide on days +3 and +4 were administered. The V and J ends lost 0 bases and 9 bases, in that order; junction bases with no gene match: 5. Per germline, CDR1 SGHRS and CDR2 YFSETQ. The CDR3 is 14 residues long. The receptor was isolated from a female patient in her 40s who received an allogeneic stem cell transplant from a related donor, was CMV-positive, and had no GVHD. These T cells may partly come from the graft donor. This chain connects TRBV5-1 to TRBJ2-1; 8 bases are a match to TRBD1. The material sequenced was CD4+ T cells sorted from blood, taken 950 to 1,200 days after allogeneic stem cell transplant with posttransplant cyclophosphamide. Written as DNA, the CDR3 is TGCGCCAGCAGCTTGGGACAGGGGATAGGTGAGCAGTTCTTC. It yields the protein CASSLGQGIGEQFF.